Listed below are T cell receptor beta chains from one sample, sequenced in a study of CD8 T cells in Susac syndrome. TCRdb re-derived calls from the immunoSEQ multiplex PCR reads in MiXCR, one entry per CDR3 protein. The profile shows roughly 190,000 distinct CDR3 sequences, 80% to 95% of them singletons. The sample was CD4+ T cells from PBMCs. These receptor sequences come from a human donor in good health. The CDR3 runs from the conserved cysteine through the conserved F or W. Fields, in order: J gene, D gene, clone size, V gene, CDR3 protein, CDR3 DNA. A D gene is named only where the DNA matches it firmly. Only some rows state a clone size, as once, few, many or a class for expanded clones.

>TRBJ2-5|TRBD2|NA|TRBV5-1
CASSLVSSGGQETQYF
TGCGCCAGCAGCTTGGTATCTAGCGGGGGACAAGAGACCCAGTACTTC
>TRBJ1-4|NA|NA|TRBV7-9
CASSVNVDGRWEKLFF
TGTGCCAGCAGCGTAAATGTGGACGGTCGGTGGGAAAAACTGTTTTTT
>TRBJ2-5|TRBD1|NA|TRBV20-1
CSALSGQGPQETQYF
TGCAGTGCTTTATCGGGACAGGGGCCCCAAGAGACCCAGTACTTC
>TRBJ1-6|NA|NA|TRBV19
CASTPDSPNSPLHF
TGTGCCAGTACTCCGGACAGCCCGAATTCACCCCTCCACTTT
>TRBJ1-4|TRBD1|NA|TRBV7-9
CASSLDPGGSEKLFF
TGTGCCAGCAGCTTAGATCCAGGGGGCAGTGAAAAACTGTTTTTT
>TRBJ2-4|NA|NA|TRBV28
CASSSPSTLLAKNIQYF
TGTGCCAGCAGCTCCCCTTCGACCTTATTAGCCAAAAACATTCAGTACTTC
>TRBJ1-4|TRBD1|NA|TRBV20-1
CSARGGQGRDEKLFF
TGCAGTGCTAGGGGGGGACAGGGACGGGATGAAAAACTGTTTTTT
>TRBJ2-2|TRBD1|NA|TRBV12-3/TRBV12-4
CASSRAGQGQTGELFF
TGTGCCAGCAGTCGGGCGGGACAGGGACAAACCGGGGAGCTGTTTTTT
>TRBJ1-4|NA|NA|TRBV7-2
CASSPGQLTNEKLFF
TGTGCCAGCAGCCCAGGACAGCTAACTAATGAAAAACTGTTTTTT
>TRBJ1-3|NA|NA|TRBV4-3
CASSLNIHSSGNTIYF
TGCGCCAGCAGCCTTAACATCCACAGCTCTGGAAACACCATATATTTT
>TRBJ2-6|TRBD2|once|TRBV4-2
CASSQAIWSGGAYGANVLTF
TGTGCCAGCAGCCAAGCGATTTGGTCCGGGGGGGCCTACGGGGCCAACGTCCTGACTTTC
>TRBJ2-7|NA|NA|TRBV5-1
CASSLATGGGSYEQYF
TGCGCCAGCAGCTTGGCAACAGGGGGGGGGTCCTACGAGCAGTACTTC
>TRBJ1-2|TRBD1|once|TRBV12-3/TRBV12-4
CASSHSTGTGFGYTF
TGTGCCAGCAGTCACTCTACCGGGACAGGGTTTGGCTACACCTTC
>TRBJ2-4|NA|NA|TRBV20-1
CSARDLLLLAKNIQYF
TGCAGTGCTAGAGATCTCCTCTTGCTAGCCAAAAACATTCAGTACTTC
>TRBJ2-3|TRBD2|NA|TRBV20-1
CSARGEDTQYF
TGCAGTGCTCGGGGGGAAGATACGCAGTATTTT
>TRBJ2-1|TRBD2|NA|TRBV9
CASSSSGNSYNEQFF
TGTGCCAGCAGTTCTAGCGGAAACTCCTACAATGAGCAGTTCTTC
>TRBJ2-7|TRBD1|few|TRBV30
CAWKETGGDEQYF
TGTGCCTGGAAGGAGACAGGGGGAGACGAGCAGTACTTC
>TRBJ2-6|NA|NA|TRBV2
CASRAGSSGANVLTF
TGTGCCAGCAGAGCAGGGAGTTCTGGGGCCAACGTCCTGACTTTC
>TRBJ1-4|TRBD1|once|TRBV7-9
CASSEGQGDREKLFF
TGTGCCAGCAGCGAAGGACAGGGGGACCGTGAAAAACTGTTTTTT
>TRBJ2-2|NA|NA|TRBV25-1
CASSATGNTGELFF
TGTGCCAGCAGTGCCACAGGGAACACCGGGGAGCTGTTTTTT
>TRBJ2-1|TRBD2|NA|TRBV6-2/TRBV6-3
CASGLDGSGDNEQFF
TGTGCCAGCGGCCTAGACGGGAGCGGGGACAATGAGCAGTTCTTC
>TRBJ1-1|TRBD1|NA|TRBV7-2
CASSSSTGTGGTEAFF
TGTGCCAGCAGCTCAAGCACCGGGACAGGGGGCACTGAAGCTTTCTTT
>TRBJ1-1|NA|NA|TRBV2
CASSDRQVNTEAFF
TGTGCCAGCAGTGATCGGCAGGTGAACACTGAAGCTTTCTTT
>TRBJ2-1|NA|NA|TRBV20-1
CSAGSHSGQFF
TGCAGTGCAGGGTCACATAGTGGGCAGTTCTTC
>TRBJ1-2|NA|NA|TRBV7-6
CASSFDTKGYTF
TGTGCCAGCAGCTTTGACACCAAGGGCTACACCTTC
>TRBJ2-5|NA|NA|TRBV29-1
CSVGRDNQETQYF
TGCAGCGTTGGGAGGGACAACCAAGAGACCCAGTACTTC
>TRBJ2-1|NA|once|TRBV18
CASSPRAADVDEQFF
TGTGCCAGCTCGCCCCGGGCGGCGGATGTGGATGAGCAGTTCTTC
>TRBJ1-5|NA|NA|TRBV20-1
CSARRSRGGGDFFNQPQHF
TGCAGTGCTAGGCGCTCTCGTGGAGGGGGAGACTTCTTCAATCAGCCCCAGCATTTT
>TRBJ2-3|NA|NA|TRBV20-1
CSYRERTDTQYF
TGCAGTTACAGGGAGAGAACAGATACGCAGTATTTT
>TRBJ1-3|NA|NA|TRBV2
CASRPRSAAPSGNTIYF
TGTGCCAGCAGGCCCCGAAGCGCAGCTCCCTCTGGAAACACCATATATTTT
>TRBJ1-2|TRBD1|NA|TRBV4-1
CASSPGTGAGGYTF
TGCGCCAGCAGCCCAGGGACAGGCGCAGGGGGCTACACCTTC
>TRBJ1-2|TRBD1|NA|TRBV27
CASSWRTGDGYTF
TGTGCCAGCAGCTGGAGGACAGGGGACGGCTACACCTTC
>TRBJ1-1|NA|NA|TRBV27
CASSLRVSNTEAFF
TGTGCCAGCAGTTTGAGAGTCTCGAACACTGAAGCTTTCTTT
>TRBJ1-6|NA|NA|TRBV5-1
CASSRTENNSPLHF
TGCGCCAGCAGTAGGACAGAGAATAATTCACCCCTCCACTTT
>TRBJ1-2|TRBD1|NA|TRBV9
CASSVAPGGRGYTF
TGTGCCAGCAGCGTAGCCCCAGGGGGCCGTGGCTACACCTTC
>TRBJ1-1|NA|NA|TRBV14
CASSPLFQGMNTEAFF
TGTGCCAGCAGCCCTCTGTTTCAGGGGATGAACACTGAAGCTTTCTTT
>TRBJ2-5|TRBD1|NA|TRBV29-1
CSALDRGSSDKGETQYF
TGCAGCGCCCTAGACAGGGGTTCGTCCGATAAAGGGGAGACCCAGTACTTC
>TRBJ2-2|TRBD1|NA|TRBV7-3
CASSRTGVEGLGTGELFF
TGTGCCAGCAGCCGGACAGGGGTAGAAGGGCTAGGCACCGGGGAGCTGTTTTTT
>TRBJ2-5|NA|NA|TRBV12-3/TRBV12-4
CASSLGLPRGETQYF
TGTGCCAGCAGTTTAGGACTCCCTCGAGGGGAGACCCAGTACTTC
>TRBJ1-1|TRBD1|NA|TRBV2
CASSGATGSTEAFF
TGTGCCAGCAGTGGTGCGACAGGGAGCACTGAAGCTTTCTTT
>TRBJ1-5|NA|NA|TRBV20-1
CSAPGVGNQPQHF
TGCAGTGCTCCAGGGGTTGGGAATCAGCCCCAGCATTTT
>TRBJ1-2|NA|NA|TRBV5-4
CASSLIPGGLGGYTF
TGTGCCAGCAGCTTGATTCCCGGAGGTTTAGGAGGCTACACCTTC
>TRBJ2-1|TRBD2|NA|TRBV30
CAWRTRSYNEQFF
TGTGCCTGGCGGACTAGATCCTACAATGAGCAGTTCTTC
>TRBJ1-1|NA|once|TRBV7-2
CASSQTLLYTEAFF
TGTGCCAGCAGCCAGACACTTCTTTACACTGAAGCTTTCTTT
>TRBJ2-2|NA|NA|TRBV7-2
CASSIGTTNTGELFF
TGTGCCAGCAGCATCGGGACAACGAACACCGGGGAGCTGTTTTTT